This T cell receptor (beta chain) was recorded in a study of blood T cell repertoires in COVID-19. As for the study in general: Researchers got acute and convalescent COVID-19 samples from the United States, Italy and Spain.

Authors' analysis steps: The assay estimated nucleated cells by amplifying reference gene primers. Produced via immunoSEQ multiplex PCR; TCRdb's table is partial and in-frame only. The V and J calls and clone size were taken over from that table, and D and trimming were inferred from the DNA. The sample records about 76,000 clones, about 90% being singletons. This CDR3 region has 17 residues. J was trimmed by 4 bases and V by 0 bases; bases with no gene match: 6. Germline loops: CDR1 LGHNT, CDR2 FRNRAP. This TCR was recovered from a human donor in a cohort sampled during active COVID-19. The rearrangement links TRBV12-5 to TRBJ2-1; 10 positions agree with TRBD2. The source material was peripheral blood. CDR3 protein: CASGLVPGTSVYNEQFF. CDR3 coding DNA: TGTGCTAGTGGTTTGGTACCCGGGACTAGCGTTTACAATGAGCAGTTCTTC.